This note documents a single T cell receptor (beta chain) sequence. The antigen remains undetermined. These data belong to a study of T cell repertoires in cytomegalovirus infection. The wider study: Evidence of both CMV infection and a matching HLA type came from public TCR beta signatures.

A single record per CDR3 protein comes from TCRdb applying MiXCR to the reads. The sample yields 200,000 to 300,000 distinct CDR3 sequences, 9.1% seen once. Points from the study as a whole: The ex vivo response showed dominance by HLA-C-restricted CMV-specific TCR beta clonotypes.

This sequence originates from a human donor in good health (CMV status not recorded). Some clones in this sample may be carry-over from other donors' samples. The sequenced sample consisted of PBMCs.

The CDR3 protein is CATSRDMGEEQFF. CDR3 coding DNA: TGTGCCACCAGCAGAGATATGGGGGAAGAGCAGTTCTTC. The chain employs TRBV15 and TRBJ2-1; D possibly matches TRBD1 or TRBD2 (5 bases each). Per germline, CDR1 LNHNV and CDR2 YYDKDF (reference sequence). V dropped 0 bases and J dropped 10 bases, with 10 bases sitting between them. The CDR3 loop spans 13 amino acids.